This TCR beta chain was identified in a study of CD8+CD57+ T cells in acquired aplastic anemia. On the study more broadly: Across the sorted CD4+ and CD8+ cells, DNA amounts averaged about 3.1 ug. Whole-study findings and limits: Around 27 was the count of CD8+ CDR3 sequences that patients shared with controls.

This clonotype was found many times. Its specificity is unknown. Patients picked for sequencing had shown CD8+CD57+ cell expansion detected by flow cytometry. Everyone among the patients had severe acquired aplastic anemia. The CDR3 covers 16 residues. From germline, CDR1 is SGHTA and CDR2 FQGTGA. V gave up 4 bases and J gave up 0 bases, with 16 bases separating them. The template used for profiling TCR beta VDJ and CDR3 was genomic DNA. Using its own MiXCR run on the reads, TCRdb lists one record per CDR3 protein. This table has 180,000 or so distinct CDR3 sequences, 47% appearing once. The specimen was sorted CD4+, CD8+, or CD8+CD57+ T cells (not recorded which) from PBMCs. The chain uses TRBV7-3 and TRBJ2-7, with D tentatively TRBD2 (6 bases). The source is a human donor with aplastic anemia. The CDR3 region is CASSSPTEGPSYEQYF. The CDR3 nucleotides are TGTGCCAGCAGCTCCCCCACGGAGGGGCCCTCCTACGAGCAGTACTTC.